The clone carrying this TCR beta chain showed up just a few times. Its antigen is not known. The data stem from a study of blood T cells in healthy people across ages. Points from the study as a whole: Per million T cells, TCR beta diversity dropped about linearly as age rose. Since the PBMCs were unsorted, naive and antigen-experienced cells could not be conclusively compared. Possibly, changes in expanded clonotypes were confounded because donor CMV status was unknown.

V lost 2 bases to trimming and J lost 6 bases; unmatched junction nucleotides: 5. Germline CDR1 and CDR2: DFQATT and SNEGSKA (reference sequence). The CDR3 totals 14 residues. The authors ran a second PCR of roughly 6 to 11 cycles using a sample-barcoded 5' primer and a J-beta primer mix. Each cDNA molecule was tagged by a template-switch adaptor with 12 random nucleotides. TCRdb redid the calling of the 5' RACE reads with MiXCR, one entry per CDR3 protein. Here the sample spans hundreds of thousands of distinct CDR3 sequences, 40% to 45% being singletons. The chain recombines TRBV20-1 with TRBJ1-5, with 9 bases lining up with TRBD1. Sequenced: blood. This receptor was identified in a man older than 75 in good health. The CDR3: CSARPTGGFQPQHF. CDR3 coding DNA: TGCAGTGCTAGACCGACAGGGGGGTTTCAGCCCCAGCATTTT.